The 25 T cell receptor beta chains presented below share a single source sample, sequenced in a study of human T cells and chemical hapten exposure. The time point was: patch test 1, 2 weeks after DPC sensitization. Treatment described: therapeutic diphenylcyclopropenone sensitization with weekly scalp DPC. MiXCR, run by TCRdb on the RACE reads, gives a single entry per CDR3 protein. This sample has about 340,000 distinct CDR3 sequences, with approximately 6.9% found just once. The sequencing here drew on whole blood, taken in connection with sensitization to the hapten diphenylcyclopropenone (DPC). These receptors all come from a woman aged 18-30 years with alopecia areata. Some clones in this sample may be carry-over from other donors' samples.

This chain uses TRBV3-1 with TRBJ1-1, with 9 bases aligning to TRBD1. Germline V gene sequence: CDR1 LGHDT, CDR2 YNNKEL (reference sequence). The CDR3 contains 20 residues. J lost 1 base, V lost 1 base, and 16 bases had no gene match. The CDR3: CASSQVRWGQGRRTNTEAFF. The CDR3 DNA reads TGTGCCAGCAGCCAAGTGAGGTGGGGACAGGGTCGGCGGACGAACACTGAAGCTTTCTTT.

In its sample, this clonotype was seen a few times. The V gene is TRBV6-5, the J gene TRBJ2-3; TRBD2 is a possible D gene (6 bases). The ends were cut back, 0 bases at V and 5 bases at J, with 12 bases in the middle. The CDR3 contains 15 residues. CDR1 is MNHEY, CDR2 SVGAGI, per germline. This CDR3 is CASSYSNGGLDTQYF. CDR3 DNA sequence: TGTGCCAGCAGTTACTCCAACGGAGGGTTAGATACGCAGTATTTT.

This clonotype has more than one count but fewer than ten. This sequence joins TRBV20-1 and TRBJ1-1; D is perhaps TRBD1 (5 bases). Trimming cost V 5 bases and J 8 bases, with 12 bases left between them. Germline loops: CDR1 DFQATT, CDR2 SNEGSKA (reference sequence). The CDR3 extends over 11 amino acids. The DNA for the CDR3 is TGCAGTGCTGGCATGCAGGGCGAAGCTTTCTTT. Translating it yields CSAGMQGEAFF.

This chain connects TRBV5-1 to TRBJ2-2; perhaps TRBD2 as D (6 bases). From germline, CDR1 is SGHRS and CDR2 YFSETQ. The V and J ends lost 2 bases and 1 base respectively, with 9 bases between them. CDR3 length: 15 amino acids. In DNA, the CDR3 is TGCGCCAGCAGCTTAAACGGGGGGAACACCGGGGAGCTGTTTTTT. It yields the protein CASSLNGGNTGELFF. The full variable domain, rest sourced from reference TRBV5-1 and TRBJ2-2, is KAGVTQTPRYLIKTRGQQVTLSCSPISGHRSVSWYQQTPGQGLQFLFEYFSETQRNKGNFPGRFSGRQFSNSRSEMNVSTLELGDSALYLCASSLNGGNTGELFFGEGSRLTVL.

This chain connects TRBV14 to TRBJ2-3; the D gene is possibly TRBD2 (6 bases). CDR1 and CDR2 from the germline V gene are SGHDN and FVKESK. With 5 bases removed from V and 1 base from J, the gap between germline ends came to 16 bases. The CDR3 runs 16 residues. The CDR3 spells CASSFTVGGGTDTQYF. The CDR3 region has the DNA TGTGCCAGCAGCTTCACGGTGGGCGGGGGCACAGATACGCAGTATTTT.

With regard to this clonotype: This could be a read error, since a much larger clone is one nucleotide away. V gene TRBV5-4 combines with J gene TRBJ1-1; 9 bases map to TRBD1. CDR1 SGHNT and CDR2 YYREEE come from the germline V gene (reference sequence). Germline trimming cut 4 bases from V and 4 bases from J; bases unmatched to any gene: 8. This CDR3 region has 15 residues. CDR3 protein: CASSTPGQGSTEAFF. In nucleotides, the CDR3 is TGTGCCAGCAGCACTCCGGGACAGGGTTCCACTGAAGCTTTCTTT.

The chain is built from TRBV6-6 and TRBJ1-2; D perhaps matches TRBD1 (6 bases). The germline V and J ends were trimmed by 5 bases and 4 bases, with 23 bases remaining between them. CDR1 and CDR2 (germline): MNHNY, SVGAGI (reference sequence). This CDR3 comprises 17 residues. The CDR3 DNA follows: TGTGCCAGCAGTCCCCCGAAAGCCGGGACAAGACTCTATGGCTACACCTTC. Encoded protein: CASSPPKAGTRLYGYTF.

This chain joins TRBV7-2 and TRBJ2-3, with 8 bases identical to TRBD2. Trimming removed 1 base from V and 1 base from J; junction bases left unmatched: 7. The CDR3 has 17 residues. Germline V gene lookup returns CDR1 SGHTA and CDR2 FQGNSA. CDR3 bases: TGTGCCAGCAGCTTAGTGGGTCGGCGGGGGGGCACAGATACGCAGTATTTT. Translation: CASSLVGRRGGTDTQYF.

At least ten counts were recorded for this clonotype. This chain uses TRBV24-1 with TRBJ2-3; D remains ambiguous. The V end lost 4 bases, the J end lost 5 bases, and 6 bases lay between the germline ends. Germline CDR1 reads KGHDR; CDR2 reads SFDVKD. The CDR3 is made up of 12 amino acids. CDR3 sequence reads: CATSETGDTQYF. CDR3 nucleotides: TGTGCCACCAGTGAGACTGGAGATACGCAGTATTTT.

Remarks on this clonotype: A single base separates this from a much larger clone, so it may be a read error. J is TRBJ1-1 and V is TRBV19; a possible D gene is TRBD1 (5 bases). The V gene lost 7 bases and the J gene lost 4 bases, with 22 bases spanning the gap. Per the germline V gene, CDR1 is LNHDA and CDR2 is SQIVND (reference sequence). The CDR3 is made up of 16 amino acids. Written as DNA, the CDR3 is TGTGCCAGTACTATTCCGTTCCAGGGAAGAATCACTGAAGCTTTCTTT. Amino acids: CASTIPFQGRITEAFF.

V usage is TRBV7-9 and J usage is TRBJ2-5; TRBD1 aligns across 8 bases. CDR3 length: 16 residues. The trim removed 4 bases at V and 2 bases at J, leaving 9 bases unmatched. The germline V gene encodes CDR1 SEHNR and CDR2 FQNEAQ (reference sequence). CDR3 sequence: CASSSDTGQGQETQYF. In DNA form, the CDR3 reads TGTGCCAGCAGCTCAGATACCGGACAGGGACAAGAGACCCAGTACTTC. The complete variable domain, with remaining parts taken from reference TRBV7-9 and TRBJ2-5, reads DTGVSQNPRHKITKRGQNVTFRCDPISEHNRLYWYRQTLGQGPEFLTYFQNEAQLEKSRLLSDRFSAERPKGSFSTLEIQRTEQGDSAMYLCASSSDTGQGQETQYFGPGTRLLVL.

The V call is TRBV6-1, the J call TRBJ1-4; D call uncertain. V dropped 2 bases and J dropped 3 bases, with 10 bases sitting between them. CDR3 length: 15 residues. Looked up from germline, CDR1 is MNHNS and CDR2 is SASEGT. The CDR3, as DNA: TGTGCCAGCAGTGAACTGACTGGGGCTAATGAAAAACTGTTTTTT. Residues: CASSELTGANEKLFF.

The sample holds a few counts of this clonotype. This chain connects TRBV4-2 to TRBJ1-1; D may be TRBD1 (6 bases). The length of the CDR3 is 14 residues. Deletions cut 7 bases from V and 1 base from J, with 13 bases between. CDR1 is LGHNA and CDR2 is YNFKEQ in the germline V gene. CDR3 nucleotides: TGTGCCAGCAAGATAAAGACAGGGAACACTGAAGCTTTCTTT. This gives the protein CASKIKTGNTEAFF.

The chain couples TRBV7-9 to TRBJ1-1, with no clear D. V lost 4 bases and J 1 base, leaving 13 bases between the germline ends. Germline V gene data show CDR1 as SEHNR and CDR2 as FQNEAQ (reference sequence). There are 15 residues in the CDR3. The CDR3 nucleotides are TGTGCCAGCAGCTCAAAAGGAGTGGGGAACACTGAAGCTTTCTTT. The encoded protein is CASSSKGVGNTEAFF. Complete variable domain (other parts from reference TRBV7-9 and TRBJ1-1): DTGVSQNPRHKITKRGQNVTFRCDPISEHNRLYWYRQTLGQGPEFLTYFQNEAQLEKSRLLSDRFSAERPKGSFSTLEIQRTEQGDSAMYLCASSSKGVGNTEAFFGQGTRLTVV.

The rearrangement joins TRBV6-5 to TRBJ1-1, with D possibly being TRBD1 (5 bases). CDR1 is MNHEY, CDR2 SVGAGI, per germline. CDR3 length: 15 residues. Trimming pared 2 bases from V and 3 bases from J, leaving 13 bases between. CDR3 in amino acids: CASSYNQVGDTEAFF. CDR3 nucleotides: TGTGCCAGCAGTTACAACCAGGTGGGGGACACTGAAGCTTTCTTT.

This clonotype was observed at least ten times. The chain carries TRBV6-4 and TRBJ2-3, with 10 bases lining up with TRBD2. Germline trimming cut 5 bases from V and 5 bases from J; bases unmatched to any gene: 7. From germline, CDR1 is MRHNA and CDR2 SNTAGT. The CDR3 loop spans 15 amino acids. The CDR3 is CASSPLAGSLDTQYF. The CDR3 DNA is TGTGCCAGCAGTCCACTAGCGGGGTCCTTAGATACGCAGTATTTT.

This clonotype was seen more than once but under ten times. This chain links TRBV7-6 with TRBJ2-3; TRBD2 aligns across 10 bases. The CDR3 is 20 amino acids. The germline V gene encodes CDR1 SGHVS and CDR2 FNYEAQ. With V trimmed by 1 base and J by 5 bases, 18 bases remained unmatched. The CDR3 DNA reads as TGTGCCAGCAGCTTAGTAGGGGGGACTCAGCTAGCGGGGGATCGAGATACGCAGTATTTT. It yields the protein CASSLVGGTQLAGDRDTQYF.

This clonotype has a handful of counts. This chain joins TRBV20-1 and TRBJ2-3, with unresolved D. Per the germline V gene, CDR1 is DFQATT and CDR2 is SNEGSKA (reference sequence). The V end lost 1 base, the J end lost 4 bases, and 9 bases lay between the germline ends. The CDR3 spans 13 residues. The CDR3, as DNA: TGCAGTGCTAGAGGAAGGTTTGCAGATACGCAGTATTTT. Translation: CSARGRFADTQYF.

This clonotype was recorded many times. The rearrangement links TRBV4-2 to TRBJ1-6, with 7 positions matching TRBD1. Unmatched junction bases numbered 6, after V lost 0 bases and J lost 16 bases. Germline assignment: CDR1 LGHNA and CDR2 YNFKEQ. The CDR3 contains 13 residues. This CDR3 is CASSQDRQGSLHF. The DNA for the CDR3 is TGTGCCAGCAGCCAAGATCGACAGGGTAGTCTCCACTTT.

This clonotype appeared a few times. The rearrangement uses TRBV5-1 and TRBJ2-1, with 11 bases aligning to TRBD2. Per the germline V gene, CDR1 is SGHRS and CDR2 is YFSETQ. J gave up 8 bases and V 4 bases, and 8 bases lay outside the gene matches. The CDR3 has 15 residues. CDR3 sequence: CASSLLAGGQDEQFF. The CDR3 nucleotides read TGCGCCAGCAGCCTTTTAGCGGGGGGGCAGGATGAGCAGTTCTTC. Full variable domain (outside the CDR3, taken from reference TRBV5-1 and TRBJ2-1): KAGVTQTPRYLIKTRGQQVTLSCSPISGHRSVSWYQQTPGQGLQFLFEYFSETQRNKGNFPGRFSGRQFSNSRSEMNVSTLELGDSALYLCASSLLAGGQDEQFFGPGTRLTVL.

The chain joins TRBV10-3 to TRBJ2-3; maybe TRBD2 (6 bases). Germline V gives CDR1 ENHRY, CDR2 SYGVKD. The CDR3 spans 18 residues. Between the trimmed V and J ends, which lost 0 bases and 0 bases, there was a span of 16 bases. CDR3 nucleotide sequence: TGTGCCATCAGTGAGTCGCCGGGTAGCGGATCTAGCACAGATACGCAGTATTTT. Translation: CAISESPGSGSSTDTQYF.

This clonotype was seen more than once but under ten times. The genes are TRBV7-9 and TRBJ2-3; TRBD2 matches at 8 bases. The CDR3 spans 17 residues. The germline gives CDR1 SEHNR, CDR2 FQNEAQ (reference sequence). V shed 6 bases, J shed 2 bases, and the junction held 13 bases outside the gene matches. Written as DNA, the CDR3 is TGTGCCAGCAGGCGCGGGGTCCGGGAGGGACCCACAGATACGCAGTATTTT. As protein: CASRRGVREGPTDTQYF.

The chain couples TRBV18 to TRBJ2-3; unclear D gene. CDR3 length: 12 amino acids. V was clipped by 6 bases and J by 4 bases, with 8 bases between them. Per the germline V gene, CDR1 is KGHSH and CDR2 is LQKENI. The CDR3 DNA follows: TGTGCCAGCTCCCCTGTTGCAGATACGCAGTATTTT. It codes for CASSPVADTQYF.

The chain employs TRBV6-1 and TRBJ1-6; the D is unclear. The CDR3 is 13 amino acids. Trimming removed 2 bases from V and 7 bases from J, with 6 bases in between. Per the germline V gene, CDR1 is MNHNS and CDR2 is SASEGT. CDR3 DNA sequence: TGTGCCAGCAGTGAATGGTGGAATTCACCCCTCCACTTT. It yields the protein CASSEWWNSPLHF.

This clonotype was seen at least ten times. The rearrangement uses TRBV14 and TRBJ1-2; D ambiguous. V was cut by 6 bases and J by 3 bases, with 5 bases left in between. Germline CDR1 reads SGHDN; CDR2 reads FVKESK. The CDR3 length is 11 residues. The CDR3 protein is CASRQYYGYTF. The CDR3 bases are TGTGCCAGCAGACAATACTATGGCTACACCTTC.